This TCR beta chain was documented in a study of CD8 T cells in Susac syndrome. Random hexamers were used to reverse transcribe an amount of roughly 0.5 to 1 ug RNA. Each CDR3 protein gets one entry after TCRdb re-called the immunoSEQ multiplex PCR reads with MiXCR. The table has just over 300,000 distinct CDR3 sequences, about 91% seen once; the top ten hold over 0.065%. The ends were cut back, 6 bases at V and 7 bases at J, with 22 bases in the middle. From germline, CDR1 is LGHDT and CDR2 YNNKEL (reference sequence). The length of the CDR3 is 16 residues. Sequenced material: CD4+ T cells from PBMCs. The J gene is TRBJ2-1, the V gene TRBV3-1; possible D gene TRBD2, 6 bases. The clonotype originates from a human donor with multiple sclerosis. The CDR3 reads CASSSDGRGKGNEQFF. The CDR3 region has the DNA TGTGCCAGCAGTTCGGACGGGAGAGGGAAGGGGAATGAGCAGTTCTTC.